This is a list of T cell receptor beta chains from one sample in a study of a mutant IDH1 vaccine in newly diagnosed glioma. Which antigens these TCRs recognize remains unknown. Profiled with immunoSEQ multiplex PCR; TCRdb holds only in-frame clones, not every one. This table holds approximately 41,000 clones, 85% to 90% found once. Specimen: PBMCs, collected from a glioma patient whose treatment included an IDH1 peptide vaccine. Receptors were obtained from a man aged 40-49 years with glioma. Each CDR3 is given with its conserved first and last residue. D genes are given only for firm matches.

d_gene	v_gene	j_gene	CDR3nt	CDR3aa
NA	TRBV27	TRBJ1-1	TGTGCCAGCAGTTCCGGACTGCGTGAAGCTTTCTTT	CASSSGLREAFF
TRBD2	TRBV9	TRBJ2-5	TGTGCCAGCAGCGTAATCCAGCTAGCGGGCTTAGAGACCCAGTACTTC	CASSVIQLAGLETQYF
NA	TRBV28	TRBJ2-1	TGTGCCAGCAGTTTAGGGGGGCTCGGCTACAATGAGCAGTTCTTC	CASSLGGLGYNEQFF
NA	TRBV5-5	TRBJ1-1	TGTGCCAGCAGCTTCCAGGGGTGGGGCACTGAAGCTTTCTTT	CASSFQGWGTEAFF
NA	TRBV13	TRBJ1-2	TGTGCCAGCAGCTTAAGCGGCCAGGACAACTATGGCTACACCTTC	CASSLSGQDNYGYTF
TRBD1	TRBV29-1	TRBJ1-3	TGCAGCGTGAGACAGGGGGAAGACACCATATATTTT	CSVRQGEDTIYF
TRBD1	TRBV5-1	TRBJ2-1	TGCGCCAGCAGCTCACGGGACAGAGATTCCTACAATGAGCAGTTCTTC	CASSSRDRDSYNEQFF
TRBD2	TRBV5-1	TRBJ2-3	TGCGCCAGCAGCTTGGCCACTAGCGGGAGAATAGATACGCAGTATTTT	CASSLATSGRIDTQYF
NA	TRBV6-6	TRBJ2-6	TGTGCCAGCAGTTACCTAGGAGCCGGGGCCAACGTCCTGACTTTC	CASSYLGAGANVLTF
NA	TRBV12-5	TRBJ2-7	TGTGCTAGTGGACAGGGAGGGTCCCGCGAGCAGTACTTC	CASGQGGSREQYF
NA	TRBV4-2	TRBJ2-3	TGTGCCAGCAGCCAAGAGGCCACCTACACAGATACGCAGTATTTT	CASSQEATYTDTQYF